One sample yielded the 9 T cell receptor beta chains listed below, sequenced in a study of radiation and T cells in renal cell carcinoma. Time point reported: blood 4 weeks post-SBRT, at nephrectomy. The sample's treatment: 15 Gy SBRT to primary tumor, nephrectomy 4 weeks later. Method: immunoSEQ multiplex PCR; TCRdb's copy keeps in-frame clones and lacks some. The table records some 44,000 clones, roughly 80% of them present only once. This sample comprised blood, obtained from a patient whose treatment included radiotherapy and nephrectomy. The receptors derive from a woman aged 70-85 years with renal cell carcinoma.

This rearrangement joins TRBV6-1 to TRBJ2-1; D is possibly TRBD2 (7 bases). Per germline, CDR1 MNHNS and CDR2 SASEGT. The CDR3 totals 17 residues. Between the trimmed V and J ends, which lost 3 bases and 9 bases, there was a span of 24 bases. This chain's CDR3 is CASSEVGRLGGPREQFF. The CDR3 DNA sequence: TGTGCCAGCAGTGAGGTCGGGCGTTTGGGGGGGCCCCGTGAGCAGTTCTTC.

This chain connects TRBV10-3 to TRBJ2-1; 15 nucleotides agree with TRBD2. The trim removed 5 bases at V and 9 bases at J, leaving 11 bases unmatched. Germline V lookup: CDR1 ENHRY, CDR2 SYGVKD. CDR3 length: 17 amino acids. The CDR3 DNA sequence: TGTGCCATCAGTCGCGCCGGGACTAGCGGGAGGCGGGGTGAGCAGTTCTTC. Translating it yields CAISRAGTSGRRGEQFF.

This clone has ten or more counts. V and J are TRBV2 and TRBJ2-1; D perhaps matches TRBD1 (6 bases). This CDR3 has 14 amino acids. The V end lost 10 bases, the J end lost 5 bases, and 18 bases lay between the germline ends. CDR1 is SNHLY, CDR2 FYNNEI, per germline. The CDR3 spells CATKNRAQHNEQFF. The CDR3 DNA is TGTGCCACCAAAAACAGGGCGCAACACAATGAGCAGTTCTTC.

A single count supports this clone. The chain carries TRBV6-1 and TRBJ1-3; D remains unclear. Trimming took off 1 base at V and 3 bases at J, with 10 bases between the two ends. The CDR3 is 15 residues long. CDR1 is MNHNS, CDR2 SASEGT, per germline. CDR3 DNA: TGTGCCAGCAGTGAAGGTCGAGGGATTGGAAACACCATATATTTT. This sequence encodes CASSEGRGIGNTIYF.

V gene TRBV6-6 combines with J gene TRBJ1-1; TRBD1 aligns across 9 bases. The CDR3 is 11 residues long. Unmatched junction bases numbered 6, after V lost 7 bases and J lost 12 bases. The germline V gene has CDR1 MNHNY and CDR2 SVGAGI (reference sequence). CDR3 sequence: CASKDRGGPFF. The DNA of the CDR3 is TGTGCCAGCAAAGACAGGGGGGGACCTTTCTTT.

V and J are TRBV2 and TRBJ2-6; unclear D gene. CDR1 is SNHLY, CDR2 FYNNEI, per germline. Trimming cost V 6 bases and J 4 bases, with 7 bases left between them. This CDR3 comprises 13 residues. As DNA, the CDR3 is TGTGCCAGCAGACCCAGGGGGGCCAACGTCCTGACTTTC. It encodes CASRPRGANVLTF. The full variable domain, rest sourced from reference TRBV2 and TRBJ2-6, is EPEVTQTPSHQVTQMGQEVILRCVPISNHLYFYWYRQILGQKVEFLVSFYNNEISEKSEIFDDQFSVERPDGSNFTLKIRSTKLEDSAMYFCASRPRGANVLTFGAGSRLTVL.

This clone was counted once. The chain couples TRBV6-1 to TRBJ2-1; D is uncertain. Per germline, CDR1 MNHNS and CDR2 SASEGT. This CDR3 is 11 amino acids long. The V and J ends lost 9 bases and 5 bases respectively, with 8 bases between them. The CDR3 DNA sequence: TGTGCCAGAAAGGCAGACAATGAGCAGTTCTTC. This sequence encodes CARKADNEQFF.

The chain recombines TRBV18 with TRBJ2-2, with 10 bases aligning to TRBD1. V trimming: 3 bases; J trimming: 5 bases; junction bases outside the gene matches: 6. The CDR3 sequence is 16 residues long. The V gene's germline CDR1 is KGHSH and CDR2 LQKENI. CDR3 sequence reads: CASSPSTGGRTGELFF. DNA for the CDR3: TGTGCCAGCTCACCCTCGACAGGGGGCAGGACCGGGGAGCTGTTTTTT. The full variable domain, rest sourced from reference TRBV18 and TRBJ2-2, is NAGVMQNPRHLVRRRGQEARLRCSPMKGHSHVYWYRQLPEEGLKFMVYLQKENIIDESGMPKERFSAEFPKEGPSILRIQQVVRGDSAAYFCASSPSTGGRTGELFFGEGSRLTVL.

The CDR3 DNA reads TGCGCCAGCAGCTTAATGGCAGGTGACCAAGAGACCCAGTACTTC. Amino acid sequence: CASSLMAGDQETQYF. The chain recombines TRBV5-1 with TRBJ2-5; unclear D gene. Trimming took off 2 bases at V and 0 bases at J, with 11 bases between the two ends. Germline assignment: CDR1 SGHRS and CDR2 YFSETQ. This CDR3 comprises 15 residues.